These 12 T cell receptor beta chains originate from one sample sequenced in a study of T-cell memory formation after mild COVID-19. TCRdb redid the calling of the 5' RACE reads with MiXCR, one entry per CDR3 protein. The data hold approximately 490,000 distinct CDR3 sequences, with roughly 20% observed a single time. The sample consisted of PBMCs or a T cell subset sorted from them (not recorded which). The receptor set was obtained from an adult woman who had mild COVID-19 (a few samples of this study predate the infection). Cell type and time point are not known.

J is TRBJ2-5 and V is TRBV7-9, with D hard to call. The CDR3 is 15 residues long. Trimming stripped 4 bases from V and 5 bases from J, with 17 bases between. Germline V CDR1 and CDR2: SEHNR, FQNEAQ (reference sequence). CDR3 amino acids: CASSSSGPSSETQYF. CDR3 DNA: TGTGCCAGCAGCTCGTCCGGTCCCTCGTCGGAGACCCAGTACTTC.

The table lists this clonotype with a few counts. The J gene is TRBJ1-2, the V gene TRBV5-4; D gene unclear. Trimming pared 1 base from V and 6 bases from J, leaving 10 bases between. This CDR3 is 13 amino acids long. Germline assignment: CDR1 SGHNT and CDR2 YYREEE (reference sequence). The CDR3 DNA reads as TGTGCCAGCAGCTTGCCTTCGACGGATGGCTACACCTTC. Translation gives CASSLPSTDGYTF.

The chain has TRBV5-1 and TRBJ1-1; D uncertain. CDR3 length: 16 residues. The germline V gene encodes CDR1 SGHRS and CDR2 YFSETQ. Trimming took off 0 bases at V and 1 base at J, with 13 bases between the two ends. In nucleotides, the CDR3 is TGCGCCAGCAGCTTGGCCGTCACCACTCCGAACACTGAAGCTTTCTTT. Residues: CASSLAVTTPNTEAFF.

DNA for the CDR3: TGCAGTGCTCTAAGGTGGGCACAGGCTATGAACACTGAAGCTTTCTTT. Its translation is CSALRWAQAMNTEAFF. This chain links TRBV20-1 with TRBJ1-1, with D perhaps matching TRBD1 (5 bases). This CDR3 is 16 amino acids long. V was clipped by 5 bases and J by 0 bases, with 19 bases between them. Germline loops: CDR1 DFQATT, CDR2 SNEGSKA (reference sequence).

This chain joins TRBV6-6 and TRBJ2-7; 7 bases match TRBD2. This CDR3 comprises 13 residues. Looked up from germline, CDR1 is MNHNY and CDR2 is SVGAGI (reference sequence). After removal of 7 bases from V and 5 bases from J, the junction contained 8 bases not matched to a gene. The CDR3 reads CASISGRVDEQYF. The CDR3 DNA reads TGTGCCAGCATATCAGGGAGGGTCGACGAGCAGTACTTC.

The sample holds a few counts of this clonotype. The chain combines TRBV25-1 with TRBJ2-1; D possibly corresponds to TRBD1 (5 bases). In germline, CDR1 is MGHDK, CDR2 SYGVNS. CDR3 length: 11 residues. CDR3: CPKGSDNEQFF. The CDR3 nucleotides are TGTCCCAAGGGGTCCGACAATGAGCAGTTCTTC.

This clonotype was counted a few times. The CDR3 nucleotides are TGCGCCAGCAGTCCCCAGGGACCCGAGCAGTACTTC. Its translation is CASSPQGPEQYF. V usage is TRBV5-1 and J usage is TRBJ2-7; D may be TRBD1 or TRBD2 (5 bases each). V lost 5 bases, J lost 6 bases, and 12 bases lay in between. Germline assignment: CDR1 SGHRS and CDR2 YFSETQ. The CDR3 loop spans 12 amino acids. Full variable domain (outside the CDR3, taken from reference TRBV5-1 and TRBJ2-7): KAGVTQTPRYLIKTRGQQVTLSCSPISGHRSVSWYQQTPGQGLQFLFEYFSETQRNKGNFPGRFSGRQFSNSRSEMNVSTLELGDSALYLCASSPQGPEQYFGPGTRLTVT.

The sample holds many counts of this clonotype. The chain has TRBV11-2 and TRBJ2-3; D remains ambiguous. CDR1 is SGHAT, CDR2 FQNNGV, per germline. V dropped 4 bases and J dropped 4 bases, with 3 bases sitting between them. This CDR3 has 11 residues. CDR3 loop: CASSSSDTQYF. The CDR3 coding sequence is TGTGCCAGCAGCTCGTCAGATACGCAGTATTTT.

The genes are TRBV7-2 and TRBJ1-1, with TRBD1 matching 9 bases. The CDR3 is made up of 17 amino acids. V was pared by 4 bases and J by 4 bases, with 13 bases of the junction left unmatched. Germline V gives CDR1 SGHTA, CDR2 FQGNSA. As DNA, the CDR3 is TGTGCCAGCAGCTCACCGGGACAGGGATTGCCGGGCACTGAAGCTTTCTTT. Translation: CASSSPGQGLPGTEAFF.

The CDR3 protein is CASSSKRTDTQYF. The DNA of the CDR3 is TGCGCCAGCAGCTCAAAACGCACAGATACGCAGTATTTT. The chain is built from TRBV4-1 and TRBJ2-3; no firm D call. The CDR3 totals 13 residues. V gave up 5 bases and J gave up 1 base, with 7 bases separating them. Germline CDR1 is MGHRA and CDR2 is YSYEKL.

This clonotype showed up just a few times. The V and J genes are TRBV3-1 and TRBJ1-1, with 7 nucleotides matching TRBD1. V trimming: 1 base; J trimming: 1 base; junction bases outside the gene matches: 12. The CDR3 extends over 18 amino acids. The V gene's germline CDR1 is LGHDT and CDR2 YNNKEL (reference sequence). The chain's CDR3 is CASSQAGGVEGANTEAFF. As DNA, the CDR3 is TGTGCCAGCAGCCAAGCCGGGGGAGTTGAGGGGGCGAACACTGAAGCTTTCTTT.

The table lists this clonotype with a count of one. The chain carries TRBV11-2 and TRBJ2-1, with 10 nucleotides matching TRBD2. V was pared by 1 base and J by 12 bases, with 6 bases of the junction left unmatched. CDR3 length: 14 residues. CDR1 and CDR2 (germline): SGHAT, FQNNGV. CDR3 region: CASSLVLAGDMQFF. As DNA, the CDR3 is TGTGCCAGCAGCTTAGTGCTAGCGGGAGATATGCAGTTCTTC.